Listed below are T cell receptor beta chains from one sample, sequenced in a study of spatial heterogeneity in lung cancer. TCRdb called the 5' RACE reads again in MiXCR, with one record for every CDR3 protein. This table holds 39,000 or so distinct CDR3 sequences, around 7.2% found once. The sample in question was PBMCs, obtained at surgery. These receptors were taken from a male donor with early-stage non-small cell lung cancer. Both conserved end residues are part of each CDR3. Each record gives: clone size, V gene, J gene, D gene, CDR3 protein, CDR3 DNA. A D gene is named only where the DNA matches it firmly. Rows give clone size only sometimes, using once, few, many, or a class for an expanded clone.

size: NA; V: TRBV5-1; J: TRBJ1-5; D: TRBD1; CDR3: CASSLGQGLQPQHF; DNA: TGCGCCAGCAGCTTGGGACAGGGTCTCCAGCCCCAGCATTTT
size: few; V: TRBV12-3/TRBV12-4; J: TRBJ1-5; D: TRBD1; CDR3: CASSYTGGNQPQHF; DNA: TGTGCCAGCAGCTATACAGGGGGTAATCAGCCCCAGCATTTT
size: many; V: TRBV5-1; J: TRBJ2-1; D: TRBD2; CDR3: CASRGSSGDNEQFF; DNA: TGCGCCAGCAGAGGAAGTAGCGGGGACAATGAGCAGTTCTTC
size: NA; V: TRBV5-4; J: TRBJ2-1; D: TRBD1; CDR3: CASSPSPTGVNEQFF; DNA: TGTGCCAGCAGCCCAAGCCCTACAGGGGTCAATGAGCAGTTCTTC
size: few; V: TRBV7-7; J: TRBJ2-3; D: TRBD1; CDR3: CASNPEGQGFPDTQYF; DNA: TGTGCTAGCAACCCCGAAGGACAGGGTTTCCCAGATACGCAGTATTTT
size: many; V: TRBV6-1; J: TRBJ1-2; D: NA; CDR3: CASSSQRRGYTF; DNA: TGTGCCAGCAGTTCGCAGCGGCGTGGCTACACCTTC
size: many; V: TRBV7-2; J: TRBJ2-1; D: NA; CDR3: CASSQSTVNEQFF; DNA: TGTGCCAGCAGCCAGAGCACGGTCAATGAGCAGTTCTTC
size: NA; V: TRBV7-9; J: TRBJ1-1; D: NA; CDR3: CASSLNRAGMNTEAFF; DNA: TGTGCCAGCAGCTTAAATCGTGCGGGTATGAACACTGAAGCTTTCTTT
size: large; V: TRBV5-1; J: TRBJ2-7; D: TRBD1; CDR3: CASSLATGTGYDEQYF; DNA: TGCGCCAGCAGCTTGGCGACGGGGACAGGGTACGACGAGCAGTACTTC
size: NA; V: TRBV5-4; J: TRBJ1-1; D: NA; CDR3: CASSFTGTEAFF; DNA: TGTGCCAGCAGCTTCACGGGCACTGAAGCTTTCTTT
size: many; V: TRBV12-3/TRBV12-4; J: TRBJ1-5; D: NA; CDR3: CASSHLGDQYQPQHF; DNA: TGTGCCAGCAGTCACCTAGGGGACCAGTATCAGCCCCAGCATTTT
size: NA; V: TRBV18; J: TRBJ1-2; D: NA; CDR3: CASSPGTDNYGYTF; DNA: TGTGCCAGCTCACCCGGAACAGATAACTATGGCTACACCTTC
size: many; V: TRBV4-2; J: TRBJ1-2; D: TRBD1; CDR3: CASSQDVSGGAGGYTF; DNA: TGTGCCAGCAGCCAAGATGTCTCAGGGGGCGCCGGAGGCTACACCTTC
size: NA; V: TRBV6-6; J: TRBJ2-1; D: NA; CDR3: CASSLWSVWTTASYNEQFF; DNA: TGTGCCAGCAGTTTATGGAGTGTCTGGACTACGGCCAGCTACAATGAGCAGTTCTTC
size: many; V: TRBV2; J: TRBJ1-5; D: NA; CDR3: CASRAGVRNQPQHF; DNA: TGTGCCAGCAGGGCAGGGGTTAGGAATCAGCCCCAGCATTTT
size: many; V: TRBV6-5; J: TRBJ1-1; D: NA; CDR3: CASFKRNTEAFF; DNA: TGTGCCAGCTTTAAAAGGAACACTGAAGCTTTCTTT